Each of the 19 T cell receptor beta chains below was sequenced from the same sample in a study of blood T cell repertoires in COVID-19. Some clones are missing from TCRdb's copy, which holds only in-frame ones; the method was immunoSEQ multiplex PCR. The data show just under 350,000 clones, with approximately 87% seen just once and around 6% held by the top ten. Input material: peripheral blood. These TCRs come from a woman between 50 and 59 years old with COVID-19, enrolled during active disease.

This clone was seen repeatedly, ten times or more. The CDR3 protein is CAWNLAGGPDTQYF. CDR3 nucleotide sequence: TGTGCCTGGAACCTAGCGGGAGGGCCAGATACGCAGTATTTT. The chain is built from TRBV30 and TRBJ2-3; 12 bases are shared with TRBD2. The junction had 3 bases not matched to a gene; V was cut back by 4 bases and J by 4 bases. The V gene's germline CDR1 is GTSNPN and CDR2 SVGIG (reference sequence). CDR3 size: 14 residues.

CDR3 protein: CASSLESGNTEAFF. The CDR3, as DNA: TGCGCCAGCAGCTTGGAGTCAGGGAACACTGAAGCTTTCTTT. This chain connects TRBV5-1 to TRBJ1-1; D is ambiguous. Germline CDR1 reads SGHRS; CDR2 reads YFSETQ. The CDR3 length is 14 residues. The V end was cut by 0 bases, the J end by 1 base, with 7 bases between.

This chain connects TRBV19 to TRBJ1-2, with 7 bases identical to TRBD1. With 3 bases clipped from V and 8 bases from J, the junction kept 9 bases outside the gene matches. CDR1 and CDR2 from the germline V gene are LNHDA and SQIVND (reference sequence). This CDR3 is built from 14 residues. The CDR3, as DNA: TGTGCCAGTAGTATGGGACAGAGCTTCGGCGGCTACACCTTC. This codes for CASSMGQSFGGYTF.

The chain joins TRBV3-1 (or the pseudogene TRBV3-2) to TRBJ2-5; possible D gene TRBD2, 5 bases. Trimming took 4 bases from V and 1 from J, leaving 10 bases between them. Germline V gives CDR1 LGHDT, CDR2 YNNKEL (reference sequence). This CDR3 is built from 14 residues. CDR3: CASSLASSQETQYF. In DNA form, the CDR3 reads TGTGCCAGCAGCCTAGCGTCCTCCCAAGAGACCCAGTACTTC.

J is TRBJ1-2 and V is TRBV4-1; D is possibly TRBD1 (6 bases). The V end was cut by 1 base, the J end by 4 bases, with 16 bases between. Germline assignment: CDR1 MGHRA and CDR2 YSYEKL. CDR3 length equals 16 residues. CDR3: CASSQVQGIGIYGYTF. CDR3 DNA: TGCGCCAGCAGCCAAGTACAGGGTATCGGCATCTATGGCTACACCTTC.

V gene TRBV5-1 combines with J gene TRBJ2-1, with a tentative D call TRBD2 (5 bases). The CDR3 is 15 residues long. Germline values: CDR1 SGHRS, CDR2 YFSETQ. The V and J ends lost 5 bases and 0 bases respectively, with 12 bases between them. The CDR3 loop reads CASRRLAHSYNEQFF. CDR3 sequence (DNA): TGCGCCAGCAGGCGTCTAGCCCACTCCTACAATGAGCAGTTCTTC.

The gene calls are TRBV4-1 and TRBJ2-7; possibly TRBD1 for D (5 bases). Germline values: CDR1 MGHRA, CDR2 YSYEKL. V was pared by 4 bases and J by 5 bases, with 15 bases between. The CDR3 loop spans 14 amino acids. As DNA, the CDR3 is TGCGCCAGCAGCCTACAAGTGGGGCCCCACGAGCAGTACTTC. This gives the protein CASSLQVGPHEQYF.

The chain links TRBV12-3 or TRBV12-4 to TRBJ2-3; D is unclear. There are 12 residues in the CDR3. Trimming stripped 4 bases from V and 0 bases from J, with 2 bases between. CDR3 nucleotide sequence: TGTGCCAGCAGTTCTAGCACAGATACGCAGTATTTT. Its protein product is CASSSSTDTQYF.

The CDR3 DNA reads as TGTGCCAGCAGCGCAGGACAGGGGATCTACGAGCAGTACTTC. Amino acids: CASSAGQGIYEQYF. The rearrangement uses TRBV11-3 and TRBJ2-7; TRBD1 matches 9 bases. With 5 bases clipped from V and 3 bases from J, the junction kept 5 bases outside the gene matches. Germline V CDR1 and CDR2: SGHNT, YENEEA. The CDR3 length is 14 residues.

The V gene is TRBV9, the J gene TRBJ1-2, with 8 bases identical to TRBD1. This CDR3 spans 16 amino acids. Germline CDR1 reads SGDLS; CDR2 reads YYNGEE. Losses at the gene ends were 3 bases for V and 4 bases for J; bases not matched to a gene: 11. In DNA, the CDR3 is TGTGCCAGCAGCGCCTCTTCCGGACAGGGCACCTATGGCTACACCTTC. Residues: CASSASSGQGTYGYTF.

The V and J genes are TRBV5-4 and TRBJ1-1; D gene ambiguous. Germline V gives CDR1 SGHNT, CDR2 YYREEE (reference sequence). This CDR3 has 16 amino acids. V gave up 2 bases and J gave up 0 bases, with 14 bases separating them. The CDR3 spells CASSFRNPAMNTEAFF. As DNA, the CDR3 is TGTGCCAGCAGCTTCCGGAATCCAGCGATGAACACTGAAGCTTTCTTT.

The V gene is TRBV24-1, the J gene TRBJ2-3, with 10 bases aligning to TRBD2. V dropped 3 bases and J dropped 4; count of bases not matched to a gene: 6. The CDR3 sequence is 16 residues long. In germline, CDR1 is KGHDR, CDR2 SFDVKD. The CDR3 region is CATSDPSGREADTQYF. Here the CDR3 DNA reads TGTGCCACCAGTGATCCGAGCGGGAGGGAAGCAGATACGCAGTATTTT.

This chain links TRBV5-1 with TRBJ2-4, with 11 bases aligning to TRBD2. CDR1 and CDR2 from the germline V gene are SGHRS and YFSETQ. This CDR3 spans 18 amino acids. The junction had 7 bases not matched to a gene; V was cut back by 2 bases and J by 0 bases. The CDR3 loop reads CASSFGRLAGLAKNIQYF. CDR3 coding DNA: TGCGCCAGCAGCTTCGGAAGACTAGCGGGACTAGCCAAAAACATTCAGTACTTC.

V and J are TRBV4-2 and TRBJ2-7, with TRBD2 matching 9 bases. V lost 0 bases, J lost 3 bases, and 12 bases stayed unmatched. Germline V lookup: CDR1 LGHNA, CDR2 YNFKEQ. CDR3 length equals 18 residues. The CDR3 loop reads CASSQDYTGTSRHYEQYF. The CDR3 coding sequence is TGTGCCAGCAGCCAAGATTATACCGGGACTAGCCGACACTACGAGCAGTACTTC.

About this clone itself: The sample carries other DNA sequences with the same CDR3. The chain joins TRBV5-1 to TRBJ1-4, with 10 bases matching TRBD1. Germline V CDR1 and CDR2: SGHRS, YFSETQ. V lost 0 bases, J lost 7 bases, and 0 bases stayed unmatched. The CDR3 contains 14 residues. The CDR3 spells CASSLGDRGEKLFF. CDR3 nucleotides: TGCGCCAGCAGCTTGGGGGACAGGGGTGAAAAACTGTTTTTT. Drawing the rest from reference TRBV5-1 and TRBJ1-4, the complete variable domain is KAGVTQTPRYLIKTRGQQVTLSCSPISGHRSVSWYQQTPGQGLQFLFEYFSETQRNKGNFPGRFSGRQFSNSRSEMNVSTLELGDSALYLCASSLGDRGEKLFFGSGTQLSVL.

J is TRBJ2-1 and V is TRBV7-9, with 14 bases matching TRBD2. The CDR3 has 21 residues. The germline gives CDR1 SEHNR, CDR2 FQNEAQ (reference sequence). V shed 5 bases and J 7 bases; nucleotides not matched to a gene: 22. CDR3: CASSRNRDRLTSGRVVNEQFF. In nucleotides, the CDR3 is TGTGCCAGCAGCAGAAACCGGGACAGGCTGACTAGCGGGAGGGTAGTAAATGAGCAGTTCTTC.

The V call is TRBV5-1, the J call TRBJ1-1; tentative D call: TRBD1 (6 bases). The CDR3 spans 14 residues. The V gene's germline CDR1 is SGHRS and CDR2 YFSETQ. Trimming removed 0 bases from V and 4 bases from J, with 10 bases in between. CDR3 DNA: TGCGCCAGCAGCTTGGTGGGGGGGCCCACTGAAGCTTTCTTT. Translated, it gives CASSLVGGPTEAFF. Together with reference TRBV5-1 and TRBJ1-1, the CDR3 gives the full variable domain: KAGVTQTPRYLIKTRGQQVTLSCSPISGHRSVSWYQQTPGQGLQFLFEYFSETQRNKGNFPGRFSGRQFSNSRSEMNVSTLELGDSALYLCASSLVGGPTEAFFGQGTRLTVV.

This clone was counted a single time. The J gene is TRBJ2-7, the V gene TRBV6-6; 13 nucleotides align to TRBD2. The V gene's germline CDR1 is MNHNY and CDR2 SVGAGI (reference sequence). The CDR3 length is 15 residues. V lost 4 bases, J lost 7 bases, and 7 bases stayed unmatched. CDR3 nucleotide sequence: TGTGCCAGCAGTTTAACCGGGACTAGCGGGATTGAGCAGTACTTC. It codes for CASSLTGTSGIEQYF.

V usage is TRBV19 and J usage is TRBJ2-1, with 10 bases identical to TRBD1. From germline, CDR1 is LNHDA and CDR2 SQIVND (reference sequence). With 7 bases clipped from V and 8 bases from J, the junction kept 8 bases outside the gene matches. CDR3 length: 14 amino acids. The CDR3 DNA is TGTGCCAGTACCCCGGGACAGGGGCTTTATGAGCAGTTCTTC. This sequence encodes CASTPGQGLYEQFF.